One and the same sample provided the 21 T cell receptor beta chains below, sequenced in a study of PD-1 blockade in classical Hodgkin lymphoma. TCRdb keeps only in-frame clones here, not all; method: immunoSEQ multiplex PCR. The sample lists 20,000 to 25,000 clones, roughly 94% occurring once. Time point reported: newly diagnosed, previously untreated cHL patient sample. Sequencing used peripheral blood mononuclear cells (PBMCs). Receptors were obtained from a human donor with classical Hodgkin lymphoma.

The chain carries TRBV2 and TRBJ2-7; perhaps TRBD1 as D (6 bases). V was pared by 6 bases and J by 3 bases, with 12 bases between. The CDR3 extends over 13 amino acids. The germline V gene encodes CDR1 SNHLY and CDR2 FYNNEI. The CDR3 is CASRAGTLYEQYF. DNA for the CDR3: TGTGCCAGCAGGGCCGGGACACTCTACGAGCAGTACTTC.

This rearrangement joins TRBV2 to TRBJ1-5; 7 bases map to TRBD1. This CDR3 is 15 amino acids long. V lost 5 bases and J lost 0; bases outside the gene matches: 4. Germline values: CDR1 SNHLY, CDR2 FYNNEI. The CDR3 DNA sequence: TGTGCCAGCAGTACCGACAGGGATAGCAATCAGCCCCAGCATTTT. Protein sequence: CASSTDRDSNQPQHF.

In DNA, the CDR3 is TGCGCCAGCAGCTGGGGTGACAGGGATGGCGGGGAGCTGTTTTTT. Its protein product is CASSWGDRDGGELFF. V and J are TRBV5-1 and TRBJ2-2, with 7 bases aligning to TRBD1. CDR3 length: 15 amino acids. Germline V gene lookup returns CDR1 SGHRS and CDR2 YFSETQ. V shed 3 bases, J shed 7 bases, and the junction held 9 bases outside the gene matches.

This sequence joins TRBV5-4 and TRBJ1-6; D unclear. V was cut by 2 bases and J by 9 bases, with 15 bases left in between. The CDR3 loop spans 15 amino acids. Germline V gene sequence: CDR1 SGHNT, CDR2 YYREEE (reference sequence). The CDR3 sequence: CASSFSTRDLSPLHF. CDR3 coding DNA: TGTGCCAGCAGCTTCTCGACACGAGACCTTTCACCCCTCCACTTT.

The chain joins TRBV14 to TRBJ1-1, with D unclear. Germline V CDR1 and CDR2: SGHDN, FVKESK. V lost 1 base to trimming and J lost 10 bases, with 19 bases between them. The CDR3 is 15 amino acids. CDR3 sequence reads: CASSQALANGVGAFF. CDR3 DNA: TGTGCCAGCAGCCAAGCCCTGGCAAATGGGGTCGGAGCTTTCTTT.

V is TRBV7-7 and J is TRBJ2-1; no definite D call. This CDR3 is built from 13 residues. V was clipped by 1 base and J by 5 bases, with 6 bases between them. Germline V gene data show CDR1 as SSHAT and CDR2 as FNYEAQ (reference sequence). The CDR3 sequence is CASSLGTNNEQFF. The CDR3 DNA is TGTGCCAGCAGCTTAGGAACAAACAATGAGCAGTTCTTC.

The CDR3 loop is CASSLDGGEVETQYF. CDR3 nucleotide sequence: TGTGCCAGCAGCTTGGACGGGGGGGAGGTGGAGACCCAGTACTTC. The chain is built from TRBV5-4 and TRBJ2-5; 8 positions match TRBD2. The CDR3 contains 15 residues. Germline assignment: CDR1 SGHNT and CDR2 YYREEE (reference sequence). Germline trimming cut 0 bases from V and 5 bases from J; bases unmatched to any gene: 6.

The chain couples TRBV28 to TRBJ2-2; D ambiguous. V was trimmed by 10 bases and J by 3 bases, leaving 24 bases between them. The CDR3 totals 17 residues. From germline, CDR1 is MDHEN and CDR2 SYDVKM. CDR3 DNA sequence: TGTGCCACCAAAGCCCCGGTTTTTTGGGTGGACACCGGGGAGCTGTTTTTT. It specifies CATKAPVFWVDTGELFF. The whole variable domain, filled in from reference TRBV28 and TRBJ2-2, reads DVKVTQSSRYLVKRTGEKVFLECVQDMDHENMFWYRQDPGLGLRLIYFSYDVKMKEKGDIPEGYSVSREKKERFSLILESASTNQTSMYLCATKAPVFWVDTGELFFGEGSRLTVL.

J is TRBJ1-5 and V is TRBV2; possibly TRBD1 for D (5 bases). The CDR3 spans 18 residues. Germline V gene data show CDR1 as SNHLY and CDR2 as FYNNEI. Trimming stripped 0 bases from V and 2 bases from J, with 17 bases between. The CDR3 is CASSEALRGGMGNQPQHF. CDR3 in DNA: TGTGCCAGCAGTGAAGCGCTTCGGGGGGGTATGGGCAATCAGCCCCAGCATTTT.

V and J are TRBV7-3 and TRBJ2-7; D remains ambiguous. The germline V and J ends were trimmed by 2 bases and 7 bases, with 9 bases remaining between them. The V gene's germline CDR1 is SGHTA and CDR2 FQGTGA. The length of the CDR3 is 12 residues. The CDR3 is CASSLGPGEQYF. Here the CDR3 DNA reads TGTGCCAGCAGCTTAGGGCCCGGTGAGCAGTACTTC.

The V gene is TRBV19, the J gene TRBJ2-1, with D unresolved. CDR3 size: 14 residues. V shed 3 bases and J shed 10 bases, with 16 bases lying between them. Germline values: CDR1 LNHDA, CDR2 SQIVND (reference sequence). The CDR3: CASSMRLRVLEQFF. In DNA form, the CDR3 reads TGTGCCAGTAGTATGAGACTTCGGGTTCTCGAGCAGTTCTTC.

This clone was seen only once. The chain has TRBV6-5 and TRBJ2-1, with 13 bases aligning to TRBD2. From germline, CDR1 is MNHEY and CDR2 SVGAGI. V was clipped by 8 bases and J by 11 bases; unmatched bases: 12. CDR3 length: 15 amino acids. CDR3 amino acids: CASSKGLAGSEQQFF. The CDR3 coding sequence is TGTGCCAGCTCAAAGGGACTAGCGGGGAGTGAGCAGCAGTTCTTC.

The chain carries TRBV4-3 and TRBJ1-2; unclear D gene. Germline CDR1 and CDR2: LGHNA and YSLEER. The CDR3 extends over 13 amino acids. The V and J ends lost 0 bases and 7 bases respectively, with 9 bases between them. The CDR3 loop is CASSQDSAGGYTF. As DNA, the CDR3 is TGCGCCAGCAGCCAAGACTCCGCCGGTGGCTACACCTTC.

The chain carries TRBV10-3 and TRBJ1-5; D gene ambiguous. The V end was cut by 3 bases, the J end by 10 bases, with 19 bases between. In germline, CDR1 is ENHRY, CDR2 SYGVKD. This CDR3 region has 15 residues. CDR3 sequence reads: CAISDLGLGTVPQHF. The DNA of the CDR3 is TGTGCCATCAGTGATTTGGGATTAGGCACGGTTCCCCAGCATTTT.

J is TRBJ1-1 and V is TRBV10-2, with a tentative D call TRBD1 (5 bases). CDR3 length: 14 residues. Trimming took off 3 bases at V and 0 bases at J, with 8 bases between the two ends. Germline assignment: CDR1 WSHSY and CDR2 SAAADI. CDR3 DNA: TGCGCCAGCAGTGATGGACACCTGAACACTGAAGCTTTCTTT. Its translation is CASSDGHLNTEAFF.

This rearrangement joins TRBV19 to TRBJ2-2, with D hard to call. V gave up 1 base and J gave up 6 bases, with 6 bases separating them. The CDR3 contains 13 residues. The germline V gene encodes CDR1 LNHDA and CDR2 SQIVND (reference sequence). The chain's CDR3 is CASSIGAAGELFF. CDR3 sequence (DNA): TGTGCCAGTAGTATAGGTGCGGCCGGGGAGCTGTTTTTT. The full variable domain, rest sourced from reference TRBV19 and TRBJ2-2, is DGGITQSPKYLFRKEGQNVTLSCEQNLNHDAMYWYRQDPGQGLRLIYYSQIVNDFQKGDIAEGYSVSREKKESFPLTVTSAQKNPTAFYLCASSIGAAGELFFGEGSRLTVL.

V and J are TRBV6-4 and TRBJ2-3; 7 positions agree with TRBD2. V lost 2 bases, J lost 0 bases, and 20 bases stayed unmatched. The length of the CDR3 is 21 residues. Germline values: CDR1 MRHNA, CDR2 SNTAGT. The CDR3 DNA reads as TGTGCCAGCAGTGACGCCCGACGATGGCCCGGAGGGGAGGGGAGCACAGATACGCAGTATTTT. It yields the protein CASSDARRWPGGEGSTDTQYF.

V gene TRBV6-5 combines with J gene TRBJ1-2, with TRBD1 as a possible D gene (6 bases). V was trimmed by 5 bases and J by 5 bases, leaving 15 bases between them. The CDR3 sequence is 14 residues long. Germline CDR1 is MNHEY and CDR2 is SVGAGI. The CDR3 spells CASSPGGLGYGYTF. CDR3 nucleotides: TGTGCCAGCAGTCCCGGGGGGCTCGGGTATGGCTACACCTTC.

The CDR3, as DNA: TGTGCCAGCAGTCCTATTCCCTGGACCGGATCCTACGAGCAGTACTTC. As protein: CASSPIPWTGSYEQYF. This chain joins TRBV28 and TRBJ2-7; D gene ambiguous. In germline, CDR1 is MDHEN, CDR2 SYDVKM. This CDR3 comprises 16 residues. Between the trimmed V and J ends, which lost 5 bases and 1 base, there was a span of 18 bases. The full variable domain, rest sourced from reference TRBV28 and TRBJ2-7, is DVKVTQSSRYLVKRTGEKVFLECVQDMDHENMFWYRQDPGLGLRLIYFSYDVKMKEKGDIPEGYSVSREKKERFSLILESASTNQTSMYLCASSPIPWTGSYEQYFGPGTRLTVT.

The chain combines TRBV27 with TRBJ2-2, with D tentatively TRBD1 or TRBD2 (6 bases each). The CDR3 sequence is 16 residues long. Trimming left V 6 bases short and J 2 bases short, with 16 bases between. Per germline, CDR1 MNHEY and CDR2 SMNVEV (reference sequence). The CDR3 DNA reads as TGTGCCAGCAGCCCCGACGAGGGGGGTAACACCGGGGAGCTGTTTTTT. Residues: CASSPDEGGNTGELFF.

The rearrangement links TRBV7-3 to TRBJ1-1, with 10 bases aligning to TRBD1. V was clipped by 5 bases and J by 5 bases; unmatched bases: 2. The V gene's germline CDR1 is SGHTA and CDR2 FQGTGA. CDR3 length: 13 amino acids. The CDR3 is CASSLGQGTEAFF. The CDR3 DNA follows: TGTGCCAGCAGCCTGGGACAGGGGACTGAAGCTTTCTTT.